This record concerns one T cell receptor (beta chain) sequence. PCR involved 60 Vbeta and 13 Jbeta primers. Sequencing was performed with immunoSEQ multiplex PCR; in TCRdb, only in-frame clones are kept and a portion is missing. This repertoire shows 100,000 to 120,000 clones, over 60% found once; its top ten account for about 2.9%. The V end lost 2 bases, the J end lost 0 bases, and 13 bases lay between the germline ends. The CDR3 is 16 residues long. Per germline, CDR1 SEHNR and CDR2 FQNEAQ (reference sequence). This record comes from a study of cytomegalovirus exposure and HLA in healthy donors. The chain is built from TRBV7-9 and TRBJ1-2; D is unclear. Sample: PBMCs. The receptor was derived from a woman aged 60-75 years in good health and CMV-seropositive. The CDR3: CASSLSDGLTNYGYTF. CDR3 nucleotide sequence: TGTGCCAGCAGCTTAAGTGACGGACTGACTAACTATGGCTACACCTTC.